The rows below give T cell receptor beta chains drawn from one sample of a study of blood T cell repertoires in COVID-19. Clones were sequenced by immunoSEQ multiplex PCR, and TCRdb holds only the in-frame ones, with some missing. There are 130,000 to 150,000 clones in the sample; about nine tenths occur only once, and about 11% lies in the top ten. The source material was PBMCs or T cells enriched from blood (not recorded which). The receptors originated from a man between 60 and 70 years old who had recovered from COVID-19. CDR3s include the opening cysteine and the closing phenylalanine or tryptophan. D genes are given only for firm matches. Not all rows give a size; the values are once, few, many and, for expanded clones, a class.

v_gene	len	d_gene	abundance	j_gene	CDR3nt	CDR3aa
TRBV11-2	14	.	.	TRBJ1-1	TGTGCCAGCAGCTTAGAGGGAGATATAACTGAAGCTTTCTTT	CASSLEGDITEAFF
TRBV7-9	15	TRBD1	.	TRBJ2-1	TGTGCCAGCAGCGAAAGACAGGGAACCTACAATGAGCAGTTCTTC	CASSERQGTYNEQFF
TRBV30	18	TRBD2	.	TRBJ2-3	TGTGCCTGGGCCCTTGGGGCGGGAGGGTTCTTTAGCACAGATACGCAGTATTTT	CAWALGAGGFFSTDTQYF
TRBV28	12	.	.	TRBJ2-7	TGTGCCAGCAGTCTCCAGGGCTACGAGCAGTACTTC	CASSLQGYEQYF
TRBV7-3	13	.	.	TRBJ1-2	TGTGCCAGCAGCCCCCAAACAGGGCTTGGCTACACCTTC	CASSPQTGLGYTF
TRBV24-1	17	.	.	TRBJ1-4	TGTGCCACCAGTGATCCTAAAACAGGAGCAACTAATGAAAAACTGTTTTTT	CATSDPKTGATNEKLFF
TRBV5-1	14	.	.	TRBJ2-7	TGCGCCAGCAGCCTACAGGGGGGGACCTACGAGCAGTACTTC	CASSLQGGTYEQYF
TRBV7-3	15	.	once	TRBJ2-3	TGTGCCAGCAGCTTAAGCGTCGCGGGGGCCGATACGCAGTATTTT	CASSLSVAGADTQYF
TRBV5-4	17	TRBD1	.	TRBJ1-1	TGTGCCAGCAGCTTGAGTAGGGGACAGGGAATGAACACTGAAGCTTTCTTT	CASSLSRGQGMNTEAFF
TRBV27	14	.	.	TRBJ1-4	TGTGCCAGCAGTTTATCGAGGAGTAATGAAAAACTGTTTTTT	CASSLSRSNEKLFF
TRBV10-3	14	TRBD1	.	TRBJ2-2	TGTGCCATCAGGGGGACAGGGGGAGACGGGGAGCTGTTTTTT	CAIRGTGGDGELFF
TRBV28	14	TRBD1	.	TRBJ1-2	TGTGCCAGCAGTCCAGGACAGGGTGAATATGGCTACACCTTC	CASSPGQGEYGYTF
TRBV5-1	13	TRBD1	.	TRBJ1-4	TGCGCCAGCAGACGGGGGACAGAAGAAAAACTGTTTTTT	CASRRGTEEKLFF
TRBV5-1	14	.	.	TRBJ2-1	TGCGCCAGCCTACAGGGTCCCTCTTTCAATGAGCAGTTCTTC	CASLQGPSFNEQFF
TRBV12-3/TRBV12-4	13	.	.	TRBJ2-7	TGTGCCAGCAGTTCACAAGGACGAGACAGCGAGTACTTC	CASSSQGRDSEYF
TRBV7-2	13	TRBD1	.	TRBJ2-1	TGTGCCAGCAGCTTTGACAGGGGCGATGAGCAGTTCTTC	CASSFDRGDEQFF
TRBV4-2	15	TRBD1	.	TRBJ2-3	TGTGCCAGCAGCCTTTCGGGACAGGGCACAGATACGCAGTATTTT	CASSLSGQGTDTQYF